This T cell receptor (beta chain) was found in a study of cytomegalovirus exposure and HLA in healthy donors. Study-wide results and caveats: In the 120 validation repertoires, a later analysis found that first-cohort TCR clusters tended to co-occur. The study labeled about 160 TCR beta chains cytomegalovirus-associated.

The protocol was immunoSEQ multiplex PCR, while the TCRdb copy is restricted to in-frame clones and leaves out a portion. The table includes over 250,000 clones, 65% to 90% detected once. CDR1 is SNHLY, CDR2 FYNNEI, per germline. CDR3 length: 14 residues. The ends were cut back, 5 bases at V and 1 base at J, with 8 bases in the middle. Turning to this clone: Its antigen is unknown.

The sample was PBMCs. The clonotype was recovered from a young woman in good health and CMV-seronegative. The chain has TRBV2 and TRBJ2-2, with a possible D match to TRBD1 (5 bases). As DNA, the CDR3 is TGTGCCAGCAGTTACCAGGGGAACACCGGGGAGCTGTTTTTT. It is translated as CASSYQGNTGELFF. Together with reference TRBV2 and TRBJ2-2, the CDR3 gives the full variable domain: EPEVTQTPSHQVTQMGQEVILRCVPISNHLYFYWYRQILGQKVEFLVSFYNNEISEKSEIFDDQFSVERPDGSNFTLKIRSTKLEDSAMYFCASSYQGNTGELFFGEGSRLTVL.